The TCR beta chain under discussion was sequenced for a study of T cell responses to AZD1222 COVID-19 vaccine. On the study more broadly: Recipients boosted at about 4 weeks or about 12 weeks are pooled.

Sequenced by immunoSEQ multiplex PCR; TCRdb stores in-frame clones only, minus some. The profile shows 150,000 to 180,000 clones, 90% of them singletons. About this clone itself: Its antigen is undetermined.

The length of the CDR3 is 14 residues. CDR1 is SGDLS and CDR2 is YYNGEE in the germline V gene. V lost 8 bases and J lost 4, with 16 bases in between. General observations from the study: Donors, mostly white British, included more females; clonal diversity was possibly underestimated. Spike-specific TCR breadth and depth were elevated following two AZD1222 doses. Dominant CD4 TCR responses targeted spike regions 160-218 and 743-854.

V usage is TRBV9 and J usage is TRBJ1-5, with a possible D match to TRBD1 (5 bases). This clonotype was sampled from an adult in good health. The specimen was peripheral blood, collected on day 0 of AZD1222 vaccination. The CDR3 here is CASPKRDGNQPQHF. The CDR3 region has the DNA TGTGCCAGTCCCAAGAGGGACGGGAATCAGCCCCAGCATTTT.